This is a list of T cell receptor beta chains from one sample in a study of shared clonotypes between healthy human individuals. Method: immunoSEQ multiplex PCR; TCRdb's copy keeps in-frame clones and lacks some. The sample carries 850,000 to 1,200,000 clones, roughly 70% recorded once. The sample was memory CD4+ T cells sorted from blood. These receptors originate from a man aged 18 to 29 in good health. CDR3s include the opening cysteine and the closing phenylalanine or tryptophan. Each record gives: D gene, V gene, clone size, J gene, CDR3 DNA, CDR3 protein. A D gene is named only where the DNA matches it firmly. A row's size may be missing; if present it is once, few, many or a size class.

>TRBD1|TRBV7-9|.|TRBJ1-1
TGTGCCAGCGGCGGCCGGACAGGGGGAGGTTCGAACACTGAAGCTTTCTTT
CASGGRTGGGSNTEAFF
>.|TRBV5-1|.|TRBJ2-7
TGCGCCAGCAGCTCTACGGACAGAAATCCCTACGAGCAGTACTTC
CASSSTDRNPYEQYF
>TRBD1|TRBV30|.|TRBJ2-1
TGTGCCTGGTGGACAGGCTACCCCTCCTACAATGAGCAGTTCTTC
CAWWTGYPSYNEQFF
>TRBD1|TRBV4-1|.|TRBJ2-7
TGCGCCAGCAGCCAAGTGGGGACAGGGGGCAACTACGAGCAGTACTTC
CASSQVGTGGNYEQYF
>.|TRBV2|few|TRBJ1-1
TGTGCCAGCAGTATCCGGGACAAGAACACTGAAGCTTTCTTT
CASSIRDKNTEAFF
>.|TRBV28|.|TRBJ2-7
TGTGCCAGCAGTTTACCCTCAACCTACGAGCAGTACTTC
CASSLPSTYEQYF
>.|TRBV15|.|TRBJ2-7
TGTGCCACCAGAGTAGGGGCAGGATACGAGCAGTACTTC
CATRVGAGYEQYF
>TRBD2|TRBV7-9|.|TRBJ2-5
TGTGCCAGCAGCCGCGCCGTAGCGGGTCAAGAGACCCAGTACTTC
CASSRAVAGQETQYF
>.|TRBV19|.|TRBJ1-3
TGTGCCAGTAGGCCCGTGGGGGCTGGAAACACCATATATTTT
CASRPVGAGNTIYF
>.|TRBV5-6|.|TRBJ2-7
TGTGCCAGCAGCTGGGGCACGAGCTCCTACGAGCAGTACTTC
CASSWGTSSYEQYF
>.|TRBV28|few|TRBJ2-7
TGTGCCAGCAGTTTACAGGGGTTCGAGCAGTACTTC
CASSLQGFEQYF
>TRBD1|TRBV4-1|.|TRBJ1-5
TGCGCCAGCAGCCAAGATGCCGGGACAGGGGGAGGTCAGCCCCAGCATTTT
CASSQDAGTGGGQPQHF
>TRBD2|TRBV28|once|TRBJ2-3
TGTGCCAGCAATCCGGGGGGTTTCACAGATACGCAGTATTTT
CASNPGGFTDTQYF
>.|TRBV19|.|TRBJ1-3
TGTGCCAGTAGTATAGATTGGCCGGGGAAGGGAAACACCATATATTTT
CASSIDWPGKGNTIYF
>TRBD2|TRBV9|.|TRBJ2-7
TGTGCCAGCAGCCCCGTGGGTAGGCTAGCGGGATCCGAGCAGTACTTC
CASSPVGRLAGSEQYF
>.|TRBV5-1|.|TRBJ2-1
TGCGCCAGCAGCCCGGACCGCTACAATGAGCAGTTCTTC
CASSPDRYNEQFF
>TRBD2|TRBV28|.|TRBJ2-1
TGTGCCAGCCGTCGGGGGGGGGCCTCCTACAATGAGCAGTTCTTC
CASRRGGASYNEQFF
>TRBD2|TRBV18|once|TRBJ2-7
TGTGCCAGCTCACCCGGACTAGCGGACTTCTACGAGCAGTACTTC
CASSPGLADFYEQYF
>TRBD2|TRBV5-1|.|TRBJ2-3
TGCGCCAGCAGCTTGGCCGGAGCGGGAGGAGATACGCAGTATTTT
CASSLAGAGGDTQYF
>TRBD1|TRBV5-1|.|TRBJ2-7
TGCGCCAGCAGCTTGGCTGGGGGACAGGGGACCGAGCAGTACTTC
CASSLAGGQGTEQYF
>TRBD1|TRBV2|.|TRBJ2-2
TGTGCCAGCAGGGGACAGCTCGCGAACACCGGGGAGCTGTTTTTT
CASRGQLANTGELFF
>.|TRBV28|.|TRBJ1-5
TGTGCCAGTGGGGGTGGCAATCAGCCCCAGCATTTT
CASGGGNQPQHF
>TRBD1|TRBV28|.|TRBJ1-1
TGTGCCAGCAGGCTACAGGGGGGAAACACTGAAGCTTTCTTT
CASRLQGGNTEAFF
>.|TRBV27|.|TRBJ2-2
TGTGCCAGCAGTGGAGCGTTTGAGGCCGGGGAGCTGTTTTTT
CASSGAFEAGELFF
>.|TRBV2|.|TRBJ2-5
TGTGCCAGCAGCGAGCAACGGGGGATACAGGAGACCCAGTACTTC
CASSEQRGIQETQYF
>.|TRBV9|.|TRBJ2-6
TGTGCCAGCAGCGTCAAGGGCTCTGGGGCCAACGTCCTGACTTTC
CASSVKGSGANVLTF
>.|TRBV5-1|.|TRBJ2-3
TGCGCCAGCAGCTTGGACGCCAACAAGGGCAGCGTCGGCACAGATACGCAGTATTTT
CASSLDANKGSVGTDTQYF
>TRBD1|TRBV4-1|.|TRBJ1-2
TGCGCCAGCAGCCAAGGCCCCGCAGGGGGCAACTATGGCTACACCTTC
CASSQGPAGGNYGYTF
>TRBD1|TRBV19|once|TRBJ1-5
TGTGCCAGTAGCTCCGACAGGGGGGTAAGAGGCAATCAGCCCCAGCATTTT
CASSSDRGVRGNQPQHF
>TRBD2|TRBV27|.|TRBJ2-5
TGTGCCAGCAGTTCCCCGGGACTAGCGGGGGGGCCCCGGGAGACCCAGTACTTC
CASSSPGLAGGPRETQYF
>TRBD2|TRBV28|.|TRBJ2-7
TGTGCCAGCAGTGCGCCGGGGCTAGCGGGAGACGAGCAGTACTTC
CASSAPGLAGDEQYF
>.|TRBV19|.|TRBJ1-5
TGTGCCAGTAGTTCAGGGCTTCAGCCCCAGCATTTT
CASSSGLQPQHF
>.|TRBV4-1|few|TRBJ2-1
TGCGCCAGCAGCCAAGCCCATAGCGGCCGGGACTACAATGAGCAGTTCTTC
CASSQAHSGRDYNEQFF
>TRBD2|TRBV11-2|.|TRBJ2-1
TGTGCCAGCAGCCACGGGACTAGCGGGAGGGTGTATGAGCAGTTCTTC
CASSHGTSGRVYEQFF
>TRBD2|TRBV5-4|.|TRBJ2-2
TGTGCCAGCAGCTTGGCCCCTAGCGGGACCACCGGGGAGCTGTTTTTT
CASSLAPSGTTGELFF
>.|TRBV30|.|TRBJ1-1
TGTGCCTGGAGCCCCCGAGGACGAGCTTTCTTT
CAWSPRGRAFF
>TRBD1|TRBV6-6|.|TRBJ2-2
TGTGCCAGCAGTTACGCGGGACAGGGTACGACCGGGGAGCTGTTTTTT
CASSYAGQGTTGELFF
>.|TRBV7-2|few|TRBJ2-5
TGTGCCAGCAGCTCCCGAGGGGGGGAGACCCAGTACTTC
CASSSRGGETQYF
>TRBD1|TRBV7-2|.|TRBJ1-5
TGTGCCAGCAGCGAACCGGGACAGGGGTCACAGCCCCAGCATTTT
CASSEPGQGSQPQHF
>TRBD2|TRBV30|.|TRBJ2-1
TGTGCCTGGGGTGTAGCGGGGGGTTGGTATGAGCAGTTCTTC
CAWGVAGGWYEQFF
>.|TRBV15|.|TRBJ1-5
TGTGCCACCAGCAACGGAGGATATCAGCCCCAGCATTTT
CATSNGGYQPQHF
>TRBD1|TRBV6-5|few|TRBJ2-3
TGTGCCAGCACCAGAAGGGACAGAGAAGATACGCAGTATTTT
CASTRRDREDTQYF
>.|TRBV28|.|TRBJ2-7
TGTGCCAGCAGTTCAACCCCGGGACCGGGACTGCGGTCCTACGAGCAGTACTTC
CASSSTPGPGLRSYEQYF
>.|TRBV30|few|TRBJ1-5
TGTGCCTGGAGTAACCGGGATCAGCCCCAGCATTTT
CAWSNRDQPQHF
>TRBD2|TRBV15|.|TRBJ2-3
TGTGCCACCAGCAGAGATAGGAGCGGGGGGGCGGATACGCAGTATTTT
CATSRDRSGGADTQYF
>.|TRBV2|.|TRBJ2-7
TGTGCCAGCAGTGCTCGTAACGAGCAGTACTTC
CASSARNEQYF